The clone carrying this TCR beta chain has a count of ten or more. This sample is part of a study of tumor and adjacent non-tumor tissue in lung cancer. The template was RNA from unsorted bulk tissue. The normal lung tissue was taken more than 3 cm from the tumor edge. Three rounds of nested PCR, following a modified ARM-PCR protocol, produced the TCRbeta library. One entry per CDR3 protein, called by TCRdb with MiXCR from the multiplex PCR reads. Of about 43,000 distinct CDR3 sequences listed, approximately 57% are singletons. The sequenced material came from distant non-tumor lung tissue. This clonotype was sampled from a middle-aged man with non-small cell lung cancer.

The CDR3 coding sequence is TGTGCCAGCAGTTACAGGGGACTAGCGGGAACCTACAATGAGCAGTTCTTC. It yields the protein CASSYRGLAGTYNEQFF. The V call is TRBV6-5, the J call TRBJ2-1, with 13 positions matching TRBD2. Germline trimming cut 2 bases from V and 2 bases from J; bases unmatched to any gene: 3. Germline V CDR1 and CDR2: MNHEY, SVGAGI. This CDR3 has 17 amino acids.